These 5 T cell receptor beta chains were sequenced from one sample in a study of cytomegalovirus exposure and HLA in healthy donors. In the PCR, 60 Vbeta and 13 Jbeta primers were used. Only in-frame clones appear in the TCRdb table, and some are missing; sequencing was by immunoSEQ multiplex PCR. The data contain about 76,000 clones, 78% of them singletons. The sequencing sample was made of PBMCs. All receptors derive from a woman aged 35 to 49 in good health and CMV-seropositive.

The chain carries TRBV7-2 and TRBJ1-2; 9 bases align to TRBD1. The CDR3 loop spans 12 amino acids. Germline CDR1 is SGHTA and CDR2 is FQGNSA. Trimming cost V 5 bases and J 7 bases; bases outside gene matches: 2. CDR3 nucleotide sequence: TGTGCCAGCAGCCGGACAGGGGCTGGCTACACCTTC. Its protein is CASSRTGAGYTF.

In this sample, this clone turned up a few times. This chain links TRBV6-1 with TRBJ1-3, with no clear D. The V end was cut by 5 bases, the J end by 5 bases, with 4 bases between. Looked up from germline, CDR1 is MNHNS and CDR2 is SASEGT. The CDR3 contains 11 residues. CDR3 residues: CASSFRNTIYF. For the CDR3, the DNA is TGTGCCAGCAGTTTTAGAAACACCATATATTTT.

This rearrangement joins TRBV2 to TRBJ1-6; weak D call: TRBD1 (5 bases). This CDR3 is built from 14 residues. Germline CDR1 is SNHLY and CDR2 is FYNNEI. V was trimmed by 1 base and J by 10 bases, leaving 11 bases between them. CDR3 loop: CASSEGQGSSPLHF. Written as DNA, the CDR3 is TGTGCCAGCAGTGAAGGCCAGGGAAGCTCACCCCTCCACTTT.

The chain recombines TRBV14 with TRBJ1-3; 8 nucleotides align to TRBD1. The CDR3 runs to 15 residues. Trimming took 4 bases from V and 0 from J; bases not matched to a gene: 2. The germline V gene encodes CDR1 SGHDN and CDR2 FVKESK. CDR3 bases: TGTGCCAGCAGCCCCACAGGGGGCTCTGGAAACACCATATATTTT. Protein sequence: CASSPTGGSGNTIYF.

The chain uses TRBV18 and TRBJ2-1, with D possibly TRBD2 on 6 matching bases. Trimming took 2 bases from V and 8 from J, leaving 16 bases between them. Germline loops: CDR1 KGHSH, CDR2 LQKENI. The CDR3 has 15 amino acids. The CDR3 DNA sequence: TGTGCCAGCTCACCAGACGGGGAGGTGTGGGATGAGCAGTTCTTC. Translation: CASSPDGEVWDEQFF.